The 15 T cell receptor beta chains given below trace back to one sample, sequenced in a study of response to subunit inactivated influenza vaccine (dated by TCRdb to the late 2010s). Libraries were prepared through RT-PCR. The data were produced on an Illumina HiSeq 2500. TCRdb reran the public reads through fastp at Q25 and MiXCR, keeping productive beta chains. Entries are consolidated by CDR3 protein sequence, retaining the most common genes and DNA. In all, the sample holds around 600,000 distinct CDR3 sequences, and 11% of those were seen once. 8% to 13% of the sample is in the top ten clones. These data also featured in a second study, about T cells expressing NK-cell markers. The second study also describes: The TCR beta cDNA libraries were made using 5'RACE template switching, a step that added both a universal primer site and unique molecular identifiers.

The sequenced sample was PBMCs from blood, obtained on the day of vaccination. The receptor set was obtained from a man aged 50 or older who received an inactivated influenza vaccine. Donor details come from another sample of the same person, matched by shared clones.

This clonotype turned up a few times. This rearrangement joins TRBV7-2 to TRBJ1-1; perhaps TRBD1 as D (5 bases). Trimming removed 5 bases at V and 4 bases at J, with 17 bases between. Germline-derived CDR1 and CDR2 are SGHTA and FQGNSA. The CDR3 contains 15 residues. CDR3 region: CASSPQGPTATEAFF. The CDR3 coding sequence is TGTGCCAGCAGCCCCCAAGGCCCGACAGCCACTGAAGCTTTCTTT.

The V call is TRBV5-1, the J call TRBJ1-1; D is unclear. The CDR3 extends over 17 amino acids. CDR1 is SGHRS and CDR2 is YFSETQ in the germline V gene. V was cut by 4 bases and J by 0 bases, with 19 bases left in between. CDR3 nucleotide sequence: TGCGCCAGCAGCATGAGCCCCGGTTGGGAGGTGAACACTGAAGCTTTCTTT. Amino acids: CASSMSPGWEVNTEAFF. Based on the CDR3 plus reference TRBV5-1 and TRBJ1-1, the full variable domain is KAGVTQTPRYLIKTRGQQVTLSCSPISGHRSVSWYQQTPGQGLQFLFEYFSETQRNKGNFPGRFSGRQFSNSRSEMNVSTLELGDSALYLCASSMSPGWEVNTEAFFGQGTRLTVV.

This clonotype has only a few counts. V gene TRBV18 combines with J gene TRBJ1-5; 7 bases align to TRBD1. The CDR3 totals 16 residues. V was pared by 5 bases and J by 6 bases, with 13 bases of the junction left unmatched. Germline lookup yields CDR1 KGHSH and CDR2 LQKENI. The CDR3 nucleotides are TGTGCCAGCTCAGCCGGGACAGCGGCAATAAGTCAGCCCCAGCATTTT. Protein: CASSAGTAAISQPQHF.

The chain recombines TRBV20-1 with TRBJ2-7; D not certain. The DNA end is more similar to TRBJ2-1, so the J call may be wrong. The CDR3 is 13 residues long. Per germline, CDR1 DFQATT and CDR2 SNEGSKA (reference sequence). Here the CDR3 DNA reads TGCAGTGCTCCGGGCCCGAGCTCCTACGAGCAGTTCTTC. This codes for CSAPGPSSYEQFF.

This clonotype was counted many times. This rearrangement joins TRBV12-3 or TRBV12-4 to TRBJ2-1, with 9 bases identical to TRBD1. This CDR3 comprises 14 residues. With 6 bases clipped from V and 6 bases from J, the junction kept 6 bases outside the gene matches. In nucleotides, the CDR3 is TGTGCCAGCAGCCTACAGGGGGCACCCAATGAGCAGTTCTTC. Protein: CASSLQGAPNEQFF.

There are a few counts of this clonotype. J is TRBJ2-3 and V is TRBV5-1; TRBD2 is a possible D gene (6 bases). The CDR3 sequence is 15 residues long. Trimming removed 5 bases from V and 2 bases from J, with 15 bases in between. The germline gives CDR1 SGHRS, CDR2 YFSETQ. The CDR3 nucleotides are TGCGCCAGCAGAGTCGGAGGGTTCATCACAGATACGCAGTATTTT. This sequence encodes CASRVGGFITDTQYF.

The chain couples TRBV7-2 to TRBJ2-1, with no clear D. Germline V CDR1 and CDR2: SGHTA, FQGNSA. CDR3 length: 15 residues. V lost 7 bases, J lost 0 bases, and 13 bases lay in between. The CDR3 protein is CASNWAAGSYNEQFF. The CDR3 DNA sequence: TGTGCCAGCAATTGGGCAGCTGGCTCCTACAATGAGCAGTTCTTC. Variable domain in full (rest from reference TRBV7-2 and TRBJ2-1): GAGVSQSPSNKVTEKGKDVELRCDPISGHTALYWYRQSLGQGLEFLIYFQGNSAPDKSGLPSDRFSAERTGGSVSTLTIQRTQQEDSAVYLCASNWAAGSYNEQFFGPGTRLTVL.

This clonotype showed up many times. The chain joins TRBV5-1 to TRBJ2-1; unclear D gene. CDR1 and CDR2 (germline): SGHRS, YFSETQ. The CDR3 has 15 residues. Trimming took 4 bases from V and 0 from J, leaving 11 bases between them. CDR3 DNA sequence: TGCGCCAGCAGCCCGACGGTGCGCTCCTACAATGAGCAGTTCTTC. It specifies CASSPTVRSYNEQFF.

This clonotype was observed a few times. The V gene is TRBV14, the J gene TRBJ2-5, with 9 bases identical to TRBD1. There are 16 residues in the CDR3. The V gene end was trimmed by 2 bases and the J gene end by 5 bases; junction bases not matched to a gene: 9. Germline V CDR1 and CDR2: SGHDN, FVKESK. The CDR3 sequence: CASSQSGQGRGETQYF. The CDR3 nucleotides read TGTGCCAGCAGCCAATCCGGACAGGGGAGAGGGGAGACCCAGTACTTC.

The sample holds many counts of this clonotype. V gene TRBV4-3 combines with J gene TRBJ1-6; TRBD1 matches at 7 bases. Trimming removed 2 bases from V and 5 bases from J; junction bases left unmatched: 18. Looked up from germline, CDR1 is LGHNA and CDR2 is YSLEER. This CDR3 region has 20 residues. DNA of the CDR3: TGCGCCAGCAGCCAATACTCGTTTATAGGGACAGACGGGAATAATTCACCCCTCCACTTT. This encodes CASSQYSFIGTDGNNSPLHF.

This chain links TRBV12-3 or TRBV12-4 with TRBJ2-2; the match to TRBD2 covers 7 bases. The CDR3 runs 14 residues. J lost 6 bases, V lost 5 bases, and 6 bases had no gene match. CDR3 sequence reads: CASSTYRGAGELFF. For the CDR3, the DNA is TGTGCCAGCAGTACATATCGGGGGGCCGGGGAGCTGTTTTTT.

This clonotype was found a few times. The J gene is TRBJ2-1, the V gene TRBV7-6; 9 nucleotides match TRBD2. CDR3 length equals 15 residues. CDR1 and CDR2 from the germline V gene are SGHVS and FNYEAQ. The V and J ends lost 7 bases and 4 bases, in that order; junction bases with no gene match: 8. The CDR3 bases are TGTGCCAGCAATCCTGGGAGCGGGGGGTACAATGAGCAGTTCTTC. Translation gives CASNPGSGGYNEQFF. The complete variable domain, with remaining parts taken from reference TRBV7-6 and TRBJ2-1, reads GAGVSQSPRYKVTKRGQDVALRCDPISGHVSLYWYRQALGQGPEFLTYFNYEAQQDKSGLPNDRFSAERPEGSISTLTIQRTEQRDSAMYRCASNPGSGGYNEQFFGPGTRLTVL.

The chain is built from TRBV6-5 and TRBJ1-6, with 11 bases lining up with TRBD1. CDR3 size: 18 residues. Unmatched junction bases numbered 4, after V lost 2 bases and J lost 1 base. Germline values: CDR1 MNHEY, CDR2 SVGAGI. As DNA, the CDR3 is TGTGCCAGCAGTTACGGACAGGGGGCGAGTTCCTATAATTCACCCCTCCACTTT. Amino acid sequence: CASSYGQGASSYNSPLHF.

At least ten counts were recorded for this clonotype. CDR3 region: CSARDRQGDQPQHF. The CDR3 region has the DNA TGCAGTGCTAGAGACCGACAGGGTGATCAGCCCCAGCATTTT. This sequence joins TRBV20-1 and TRBJ1-5; TRBD1 matches 7 bases. CDR1 and CDR2 (germline): DFQATT, SNEGSKA (reference sequence). CDR3 length: 14 residues. Unmatched junction bases numbered 4, after V lost 0 bases and J lost 5 bases.

The CDR3 DNA follows: TGCGCCAGCAAGCAGCGGGATAGCACAGATACGCAGTATTTT. Translation gives CASKQRDSTDTQYF. The chain couples TRBV5-1 to TRBJ2-3, with TRBD2 matching over 7 bases. The V gene's germline CDR1 is SGHRS and CDR2 YFSETQ. This CDR3 spans 14 amino acids. The V segment lost 6 bases and the J segment 0 bases; nucleotides outside the gene matches: 4.